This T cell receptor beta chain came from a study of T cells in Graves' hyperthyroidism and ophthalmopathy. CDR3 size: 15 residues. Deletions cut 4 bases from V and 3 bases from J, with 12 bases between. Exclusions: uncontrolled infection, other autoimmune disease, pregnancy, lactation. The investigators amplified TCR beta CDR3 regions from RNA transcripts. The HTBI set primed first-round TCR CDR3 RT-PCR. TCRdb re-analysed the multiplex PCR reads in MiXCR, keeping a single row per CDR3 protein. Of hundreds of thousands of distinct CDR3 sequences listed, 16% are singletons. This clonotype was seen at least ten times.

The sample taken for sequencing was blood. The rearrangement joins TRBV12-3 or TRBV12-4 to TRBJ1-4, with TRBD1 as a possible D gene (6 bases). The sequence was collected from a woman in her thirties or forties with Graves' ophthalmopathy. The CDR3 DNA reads TGTGCCAGCAGTTCCGGCGGGGGGCCTAATGAAAAACTGTTTTTT. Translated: CASSSGGGPNEKLFF.